This T cell receptor (beta chain) came from a study of shared clonotypes between healthy human individuals. In germline, CDR1 is SEHNR, CDR2 FQNEAQ (reference sequence). V was cut by 5 bases and J by 6 bases, with 16 bases left in between. CDR3 length: 14 residues. Sequencing used immunoSEQ multiplex PCR; TCRdb keeps in-frame clones, though not all of them. The data hold roughly 1,100,000 clones, with about 70% observed a single time. This sequence originates from a man in his late teens or twenties in good health. Sequences were obtained from memory CD4+ T cells sorted from blood. As to subset: CD45RA-negative fraction. The chain carries TRBV7-9 and TRBJ1-1; the D gene is possibly TRBD1 (6 bases). The CDR3 DNA reads TGTGCCAGCAGCGCCCTAGGGGGGACGCCTGAAGCTTTCTTT. Residues: CASSALGGTPEAFF.